This T cell receptor beta chain comes out of a study of tumor-infiltrating lymphocytes in primary liver carcinoma. The CDR3 spans 17 amino acids, including both terminal residues. The germline V gene encodes CDR1 SQVTM and CDR2 ANQGSEA. With approximately 500 ng total RNA as template and a constant-region primer, TCR beta cDNA was made. Three nested multiplex PCR rounds of slightly modified ARM-PCR generated TCR beta libraries. Rounds one and two of PCR, each of around 11 cycles, were primed with TRBV1-TRBV30 forward primers and a C-beta reverse primer. Using its own MiXCR run on the multiplex PCR reads, TCRdb lists one record per CDR3 protein. The sample lists around 120,000 distinct CDR3 sequences; around two thirds were seen once. Points on this clonotype: Here the CDR3 omits its conserved ending phenylalanine or tryptophan, so a read error is the likely source. No DNA is shown, since the ends of the CDR3 on it are uncertain; the CDR3 is the one TCRdb lists.

Unsorted bulk tissue (roughly 19-31 mg) underwent RNA and DNA co-extraction. Those sampled were patients whose primary liver carcinoma was treated by surgical resection. The chain couples TRBV29-1 to TRBJ2-7; the table names TRBD2, a call not compared with the DNA. The sequence came from a woman aged 55-70 years with primary liver carcinoma and hepatitis B virus infection. The material sequenced was tumor-adjacent normal liver tissue. The CDR3: CSVGGPMAGALSYERYS.